This TCR beta chain comes out of a study of identical twins. MiXCR was run by TCRdb on the 5' RACE reads, yielding one entry per CDR3 protein. The sample lists roughly 1.6 million distinct CDR3 sequences; more than 30% were seen once. The CDR3 loop spans 14 amino acids. Germline CDR1 DFQATT, CDR2 SNEGSKA (reference sequence). Trimming at V came to 3 bases and at J to 5 bases, leaving 4 bases not matched to a gene. This clonotype was seen more than once but under ten times. The rearrangement uses TRBV20-1 and TRBJ2-2; TRBD1 matches at 9 bases. This TCR was sampled from a newborn girl in good health. Sequencing was done on a sample of cord blood. The CDR3 here is CSASGQGNTGELFF. The CDR3, as DNA: TGCAGTGCTAGCGGACAGGGGAATACCGGGGAGCTGTTTTTT.